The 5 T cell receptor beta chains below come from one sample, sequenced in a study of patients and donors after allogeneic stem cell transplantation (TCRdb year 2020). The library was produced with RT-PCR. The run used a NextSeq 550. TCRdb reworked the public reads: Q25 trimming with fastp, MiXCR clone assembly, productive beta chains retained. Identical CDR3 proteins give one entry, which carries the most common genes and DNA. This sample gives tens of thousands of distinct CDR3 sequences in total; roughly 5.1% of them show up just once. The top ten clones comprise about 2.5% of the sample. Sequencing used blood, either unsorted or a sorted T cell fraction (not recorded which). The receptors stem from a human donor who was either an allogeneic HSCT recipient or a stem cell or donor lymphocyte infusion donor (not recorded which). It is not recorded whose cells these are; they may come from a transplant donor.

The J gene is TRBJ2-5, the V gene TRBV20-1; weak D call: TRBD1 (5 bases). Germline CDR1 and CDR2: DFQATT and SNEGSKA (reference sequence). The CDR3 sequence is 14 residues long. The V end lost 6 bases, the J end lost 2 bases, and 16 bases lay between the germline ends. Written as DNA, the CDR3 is TGCAGTGCCCCAGGGAAGGGGTGGCAAGAGACCCAGTACTTC. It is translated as CSAPGKGWQETQYF.

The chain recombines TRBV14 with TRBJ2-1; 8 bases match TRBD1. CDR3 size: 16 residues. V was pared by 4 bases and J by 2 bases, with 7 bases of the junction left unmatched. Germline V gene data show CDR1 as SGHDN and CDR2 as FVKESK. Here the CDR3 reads CASSPNRGSTYNEQFF. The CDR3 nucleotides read TGTGCCAGCAGCCCCAACAGGGGGTCGACCTACAATGAGCAGTTCTTC. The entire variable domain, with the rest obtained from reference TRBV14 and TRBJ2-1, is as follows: EAGVTQFPSHSVIEKGQTVTLRCDPISGHDNLYWYRRVMGKEIKFLLHFVKESKQDESGMPNNRFLAERTGGTYSTLKVQPAELEDSGVYFCASSPNRGSTYNEQFFGPGTRLTVL.

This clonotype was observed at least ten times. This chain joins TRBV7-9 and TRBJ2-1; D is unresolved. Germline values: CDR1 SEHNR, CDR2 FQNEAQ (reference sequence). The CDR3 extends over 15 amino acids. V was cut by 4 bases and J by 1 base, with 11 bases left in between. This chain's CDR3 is CASSSKYPSYNEQFF. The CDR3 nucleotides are TGTGCCAGCAGCTCAAAATACCCATCCTACAATGAGCAGTTCTTC.

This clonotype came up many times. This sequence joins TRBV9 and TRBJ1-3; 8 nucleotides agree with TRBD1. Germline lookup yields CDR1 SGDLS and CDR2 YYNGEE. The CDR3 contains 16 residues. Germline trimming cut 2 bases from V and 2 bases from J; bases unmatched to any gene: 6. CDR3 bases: TGTGCCAGCAGCGTCTCAATGACAGGGGCTGGAAACACCATATATTTT. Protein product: CASSVSMTGAGNTIYF.

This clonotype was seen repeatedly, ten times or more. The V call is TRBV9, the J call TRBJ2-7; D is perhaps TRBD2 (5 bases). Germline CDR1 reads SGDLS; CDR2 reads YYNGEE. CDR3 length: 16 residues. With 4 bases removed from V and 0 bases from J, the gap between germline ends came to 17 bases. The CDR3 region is CASSPRSGRSSYEQYF. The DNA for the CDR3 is TGTGCCAGCAGCCCTCGGAGCGGTAGGAGCTCCTACGAGCAGTACTTC.